These 16 T cell receptor beta chains share one sample of origin, sequenced in a study of T cells in Graves' hyperthyroidism and ophthalmopathy (dated by TCRdb to the late 2010s). The method was multiplex PCR. The run used an Illumina HiSeq 2000. Amplification of TCR beta CDR3 regions was carried out from RNA transcripts. For the first round of RT-PCR on the TCR CDR3, the HTBI primer set was used together with the Qiagen OneStep RT-PCR kit. TCRdb trimmed public reads at Q25 via fastp, called clones via MiXCR and kept in-frame beta chains. Merged by CDR3 protein, the rows form single entries marked with the most common genes and DNA. The sample table contains 370,000 or so distinct CDR3 sequences; only one count was recorded for 25% of them. In total, the top ten clones hold about 70% of the sample. The sequenced sample consisted of blood. The source of these receptors is a man aged 50-59 years with Graves' hyperthyroidism.

This clonotype occurred a few times. The chain joins TRBV7-3 to TRBJ2-5; 7 bases agree with TRBD1. In germline, CDR1 is SGHTA, CDR2 FQGTGA. V lost 5 bases to trimming and J lost 4 bases; unmatched junction nucleotides: 7. This CDR3 is built from 14 residues. The CDR3 nucleotides are TGTGCCAGCAGCCCAACAGGGGTTGGAGAGACCCAGTACTTC. Translation gives CASSPTGVGETQYF. Using reference TRBV7-3 and TRBJ2-5 for the parts outside the CDR3, the full variable domain is GAGVSQTPSNKVTEKGKYVELRCDPISGHTALYWYRQSLGQGPEFLIYFQGTGAADDSGLPNDRFFAVRPEGSVSTLKIQRTERGDSAVYLCASSPTGVGETQYFGPGTRLLVL.

V and J are TRBV19 and TRBJ2-3, with 8 bases aligning to TRBD1. From germline, CDR1 is LNHDA and CDR2 SQIVND (reference sequence). This CDR3 spans 14 amino acids. J was trimmed by 4 bases and V by 4 bases; bases with no gene match: 4. The CDR3 nucleotides are TGTGCCAGTAGTACCGGACAGGGCGCAGATACGCAGTATTTT. Its translation is CASSTGQGADTQYF.

This clonotype was seen only a few times. This chain joins TRBV7-8 and TRBJ2-1, with 8 bases aligning to TRBD2. With 0 bases clipped from V and 6 bases from J, the junction kept 4 bases outside the gene matches. There are 15 residues in the CDR3. Germline V gene data show CDR1 as SGHVS and CDR2 as FQNEAQ. The CDR3 here is CASSLAWTSSNEQFF. In DNA form, the CDR3 reads TGTGCCAGCAGCTTAGCGTGGACTAGCAGCAATGAGCAGTTCTTC.

The rearrangement links TRBV4-1 to TRBJ2-4; D is ambiguous. Trimming stripped 0 bases from V and 2 bases from J, with 14 bases between. Germline values: CDR1 MGHRA, CDR2 YSYEKL. The length of the CDR3 is 17 residues. The CDR3 region has the DNA TGCGCCAGCAGCCAAGATCGTAAAAGGAATTCCAAAAACATTCAGTACTTC. It is translated as CASSQDRKRNSKNIQYF.

J is TRBJ2-1 and V is TRBV24-1; TRBD2 agrees at 7 bases. The CDR3 spans 11 residues. Germline-derived CDR1 and CDR2 are KGHDR and SFDVKD. The junction had 5 bases not matched to a gene; V was cut back by 9 bases and J by 10 bases. CDR3 bases: TGTGCCACCGCTAGGGAGGGAGAGCAGTTCTTC. It codes for CATAREGEQFF.

This clonotype was seen repeatedly, ten times or more. The DNA for the CDR3 is TGCGCCAGCAGTGGATCTGGGACCTATGGCTACACCTTC. It specifies CASSGSGTYGYTF. The chain couples TRBV5-1 to TRBJ1-2; tentative D call: TRBD1 (5 bases). Germline CDR1 SGHRS, CDR2 YFSETQ. V was shortened by 5 bases and J by 4 bases, with 12 bases between the two germline ends. CDR3 length: 13 residues.

V is TRBV4-1 and J is TRBJ2-3; 10 nucleotides match TRBD2. V lost 1 base and J lost 4; bases outside the gene matches: 5. Germline assignment: CDR1 MGHRA and CDR2 YSYEKL. The CDR3 covers 16 residues. Here the CDR3 reads CASSQVSLAGADTQYF. CDR3 DNA sequence: TGCGCCAGCAGCCAAGTCAGTCTAGCGGGAGCAGATACGCAGTATTTT.

The rearrangement links TRBV5-1 to TRBJ2-6; D perhaps matches TRBD1 (6 bases). Trimming shortened V by 0 bases and J by 0 bases, and 10 bases separated the two germline ends. The CDR3 runs to 17 residues. The germline CDR1 and CDR2 sequences are SGHRS and YFSETQ. The CDR3 nucleotides are TGCGCCAGCAGCTTGGTGGGGGCAAGCTCTGGGGCCAACGTCCTGACTTTC. It specifies CASSLVGASSGANVLTF. The full variable domain, completed using reference TRBV5-1 and TRBJ2-6, is KAGVTQTPRYLIKTRGQQVTLSCSPISGHRSVSWYQQTPGQGLQFLFEYFSETQRNKGNFPGRFSGRQFSNSRSEMNVSTLELGDSALYLCASSLVGASSGANVLTFGAGSRLTVL.

The rearrangement uses TRBV4-1 and TRBJ1-1; 8 nucleotides line up with TRBD1. Germline CDR1 is MGHRA and CDR2 is YSYEKL. The CDR3 has 15 residues. V was pared by 0 bases and J by 5 bases, with 5 bases of the junction left unmatched. The CDR3 is CASSQEDREVTEAFF. For the CDR3, the DNA is TGCGCCAGCAGCCAAGAGGACAGGGAAGTGACTGAAGCTTTCTTT.

This sequence joins TRBV10-1 and TRBJ2-2; TRBD2 matches at 7 bases. CDR3 length: 17 residues. Germline CDR1 and CDR2: WNHNN and SYGVQD (reference sequence). The trim removed 0 bases at V and 1 base at J, leaving 5 bases unmatched. The CDR3 loop reads CASSESIPSGNTGELFF. The CDR3 DNA follows: TGCGCCAGCAGTGAGTCGATCCCTAGCGGGAACACCGGGGAGCTGTTTTTT.

The chain recombines TRBV25-1 with TRBJ1-1; D might be TRBD1 (5 bases). V shed 8 bases and J shed 5 bases, with 6 bases lying between them. Germline lookup yields CDR1 MGHDK and CDR2 SYGVNS. CDR3 size: 10 residues. The CDR3, as DNA: TGTGCCAGCGGGGGGACTGAAGCTTTCTTT. Translating it yields CASGGTEAFF.

In its sample, this clonotype was seen a few times. The V call is TRBV20-1, the J call TRBJ1-3; TRBD1 matches at 7 bases. CDR3 length equals 13 residues. CDR1 is DFQATT and CDR2 is SNEGSKA in the germline V gene (reference sequence). The ends lost 5 bases at V and 5 bases at J; junction bases unmatched: 6. The CDR3 bases are TGCAGTGCTGCCCGGGACAGTCGAAACACCATATATTTT. The encoded protein is CSAARDSRNTIYF.

This clonotype was found many times. This rearrangement joins TRBV11-2 to TRBJ2-3, with D uncertain. The germline gives CDR1 SGHAT, CDR2 FQNNGV. The germline V and J ends were trimmed by 5 bases and 4 bases, with 7 bases remaining between them. CDR3 length equals 12 residues. DNA of the CDR3: TGTGCCAGCAGCCCAAGTCCAGATACGCAGTATTTT. It codes for CASSPSPDTQYF.

V usage is TRBV27 and J usage is TRBJ2-1; 7 bases map to TRBD2. The germline V gene has CDR1 MNHEY and CDR2 SMNVEV (reference sequence). This CDR3 contains 14 residues. V gave up 5 bases and J gave up 9 bases; unmatched junction bases: 10. DNA of the CDR3: TGTGCCAGCAGTCGGGGCCAGGGAGGGAGTGAGCAGTTCTTC. Translation: CASSRGQGGSEQFF.

The genes are TRBV11-3 and TRBJ2-2; 8 bases agree with TRBD1. Trimming took 7 bases from V and 0 from J; bases not matched to a gene: 4. This CDR3 has 15 amino acids. The germline V gene encodes CDR1 SGHNT and CDR2 YENEEA. CDR3 nucleotides: TGTGCCAGCATTCAGGGGGCGGCGAACACCGGGGAGCTGTTTTTT. It specifies CASIQGAANTGELFF.

This clonotype has a handful of counts. The V and J genes are TRBV19 and TRBJ2-3, with D possibly matching TRBD1 (5 bases). Trimming removed 7 bases from V and 5 bases from J, with 19 bases in between. Looked up from germline, CDR1 is LNHDA and CDR2 is SQIVND (reference sequence). This CDR3 is built from 15 residues. The CDR3 protein is CASTLSWTRQDTQYF. Here the CDR3 DNA reads TGTGCCAGTACCCTCTCTTGGACAAGGCAAGATACGCAGTATTTT.